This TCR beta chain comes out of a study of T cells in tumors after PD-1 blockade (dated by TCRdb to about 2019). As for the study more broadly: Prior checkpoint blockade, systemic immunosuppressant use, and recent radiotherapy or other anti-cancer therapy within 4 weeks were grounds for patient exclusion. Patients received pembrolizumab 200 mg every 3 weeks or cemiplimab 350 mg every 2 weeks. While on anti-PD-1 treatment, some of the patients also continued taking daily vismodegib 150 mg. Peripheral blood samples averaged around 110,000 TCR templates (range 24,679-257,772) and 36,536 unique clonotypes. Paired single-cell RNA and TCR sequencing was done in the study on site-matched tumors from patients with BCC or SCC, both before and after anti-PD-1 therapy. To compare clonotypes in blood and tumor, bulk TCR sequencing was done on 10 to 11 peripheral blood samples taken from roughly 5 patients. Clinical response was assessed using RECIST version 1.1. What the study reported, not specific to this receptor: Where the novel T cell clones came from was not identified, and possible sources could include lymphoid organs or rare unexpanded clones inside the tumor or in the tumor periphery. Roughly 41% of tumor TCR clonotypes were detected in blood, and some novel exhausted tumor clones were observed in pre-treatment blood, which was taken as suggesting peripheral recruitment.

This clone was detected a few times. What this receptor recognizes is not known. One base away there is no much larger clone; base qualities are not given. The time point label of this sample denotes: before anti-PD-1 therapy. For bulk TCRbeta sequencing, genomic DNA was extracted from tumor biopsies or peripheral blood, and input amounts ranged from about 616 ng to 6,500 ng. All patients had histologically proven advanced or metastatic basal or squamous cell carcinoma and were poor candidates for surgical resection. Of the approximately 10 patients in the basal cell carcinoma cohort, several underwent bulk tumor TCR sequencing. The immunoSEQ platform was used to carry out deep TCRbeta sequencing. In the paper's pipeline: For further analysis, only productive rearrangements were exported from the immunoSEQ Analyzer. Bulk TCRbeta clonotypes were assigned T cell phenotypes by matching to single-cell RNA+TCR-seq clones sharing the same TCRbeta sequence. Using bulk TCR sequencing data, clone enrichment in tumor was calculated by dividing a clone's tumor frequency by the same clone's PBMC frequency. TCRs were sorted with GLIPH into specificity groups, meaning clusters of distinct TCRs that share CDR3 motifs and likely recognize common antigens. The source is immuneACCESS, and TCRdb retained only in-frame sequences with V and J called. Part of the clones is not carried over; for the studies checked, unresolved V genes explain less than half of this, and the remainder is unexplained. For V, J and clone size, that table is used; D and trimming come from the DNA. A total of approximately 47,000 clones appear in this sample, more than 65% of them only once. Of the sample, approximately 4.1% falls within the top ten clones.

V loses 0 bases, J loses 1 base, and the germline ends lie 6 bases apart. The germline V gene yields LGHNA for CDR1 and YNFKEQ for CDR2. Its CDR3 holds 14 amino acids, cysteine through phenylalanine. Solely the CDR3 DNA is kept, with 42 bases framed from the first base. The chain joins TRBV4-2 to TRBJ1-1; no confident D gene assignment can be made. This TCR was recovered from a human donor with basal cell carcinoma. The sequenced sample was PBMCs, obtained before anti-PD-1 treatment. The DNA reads TGTGCCAGCAGCCAAGATAACAGGAACACTGAAGCTTTCTTT. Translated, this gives CASSQDNRNTEAFF.